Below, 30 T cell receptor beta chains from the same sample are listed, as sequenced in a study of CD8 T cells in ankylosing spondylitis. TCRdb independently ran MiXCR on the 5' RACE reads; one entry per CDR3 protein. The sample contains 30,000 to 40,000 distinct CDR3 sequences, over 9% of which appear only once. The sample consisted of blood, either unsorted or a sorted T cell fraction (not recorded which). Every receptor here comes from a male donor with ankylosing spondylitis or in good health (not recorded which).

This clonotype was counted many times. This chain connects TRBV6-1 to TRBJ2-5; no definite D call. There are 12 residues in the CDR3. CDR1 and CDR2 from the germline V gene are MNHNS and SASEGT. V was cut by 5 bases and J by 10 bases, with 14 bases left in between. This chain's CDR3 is CASSPLVGNQYF. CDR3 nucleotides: TGTGCCAGCAGTCCGCTTGTGGGGAACCAGTACTTC.

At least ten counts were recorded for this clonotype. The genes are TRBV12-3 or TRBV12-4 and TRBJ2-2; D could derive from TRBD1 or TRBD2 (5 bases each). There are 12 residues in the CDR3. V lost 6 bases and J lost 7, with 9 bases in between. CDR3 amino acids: CASRMGDGELFF. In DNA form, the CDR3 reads TGTGCCAGCAGGATGGGGGACGGGGAGCTGTTTTTT.

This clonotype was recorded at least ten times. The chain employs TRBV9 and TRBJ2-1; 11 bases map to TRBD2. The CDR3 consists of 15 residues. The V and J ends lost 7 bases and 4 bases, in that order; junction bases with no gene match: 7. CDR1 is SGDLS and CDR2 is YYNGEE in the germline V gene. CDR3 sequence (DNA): TGTGCCAGCGCCCGGACTAGCGGGCGTTACAATGAGCAGTTCTTC. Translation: CASARTSGRYNEQFF.

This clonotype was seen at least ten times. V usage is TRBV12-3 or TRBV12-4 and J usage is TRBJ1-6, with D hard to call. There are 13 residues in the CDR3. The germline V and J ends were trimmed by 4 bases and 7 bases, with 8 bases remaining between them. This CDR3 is CASSSNWNSPLHF. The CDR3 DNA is TGTGCCAGCAGTTCAAACTGGAATTCACCCCTCCACTTT.

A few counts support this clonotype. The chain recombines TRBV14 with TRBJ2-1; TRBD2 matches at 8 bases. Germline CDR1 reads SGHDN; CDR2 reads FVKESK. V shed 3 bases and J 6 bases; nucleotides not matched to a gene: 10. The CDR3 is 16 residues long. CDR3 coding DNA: TGTGCCAGCAGCCACCTCCTAGCGGGTAGCCCCAATGAGCAGTTCTTC. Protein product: CASSHLLAGSPNEQFF.

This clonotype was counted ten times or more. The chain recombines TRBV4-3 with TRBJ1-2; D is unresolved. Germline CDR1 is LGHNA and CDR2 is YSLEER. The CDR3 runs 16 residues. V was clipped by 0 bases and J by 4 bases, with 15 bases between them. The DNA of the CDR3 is TGCGCCAGCAGCCAAGACTGGCAGAGACACCTCTATGGCTACACCTTC. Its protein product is CASSQDWQRHLYGYTF.

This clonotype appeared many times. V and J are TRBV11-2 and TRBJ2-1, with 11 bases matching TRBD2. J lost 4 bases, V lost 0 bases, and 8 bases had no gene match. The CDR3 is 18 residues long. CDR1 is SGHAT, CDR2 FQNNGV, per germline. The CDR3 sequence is CASSLDALAGGLYNEQFF. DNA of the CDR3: TGTGCCAGCAGCTTAGATGCTCTAGCGGGAGGCCTATACAATGAGCAGTTCTTC.

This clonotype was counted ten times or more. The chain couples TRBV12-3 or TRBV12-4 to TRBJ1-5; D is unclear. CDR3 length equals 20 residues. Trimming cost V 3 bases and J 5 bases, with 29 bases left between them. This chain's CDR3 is CASSFYGIQVGGPIYQPQHF. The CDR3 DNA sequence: TGTGCCAGCAGTTTTTATGGTATTCAAGTGGGTGGGCCTATCTATCAGCCCCAGCATTTT.

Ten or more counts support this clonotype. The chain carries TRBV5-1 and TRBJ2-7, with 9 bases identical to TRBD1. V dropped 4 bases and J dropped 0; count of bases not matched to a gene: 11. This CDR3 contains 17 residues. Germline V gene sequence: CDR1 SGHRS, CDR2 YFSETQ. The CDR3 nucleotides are TGCGCCAGCAGCCCCTCTCGTGGGACAGGGAGCTCCTACGAGCAGTACTTC. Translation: CASSPSRGTGSSYEQYF. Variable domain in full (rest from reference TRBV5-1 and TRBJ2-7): KAGVTQTPRYLIKTRGQQVTLSCSPISGHRSVSWYQQTPGQGLQFLFEYFSETQRNKGNFPGRFSGRQFSNSRSEMNVSTLELGDSALYLCASSPSRGTGSSYEQYFGPGTRLTVT.

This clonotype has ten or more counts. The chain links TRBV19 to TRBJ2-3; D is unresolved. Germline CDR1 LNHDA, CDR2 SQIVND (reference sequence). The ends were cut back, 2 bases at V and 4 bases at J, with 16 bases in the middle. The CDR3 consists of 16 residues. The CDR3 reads CASSITTTWAPDTQYF. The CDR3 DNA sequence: TGTGCCAGTAGTATAACAACTACTTGGGCCCCAGATACGCAGTATTTT.

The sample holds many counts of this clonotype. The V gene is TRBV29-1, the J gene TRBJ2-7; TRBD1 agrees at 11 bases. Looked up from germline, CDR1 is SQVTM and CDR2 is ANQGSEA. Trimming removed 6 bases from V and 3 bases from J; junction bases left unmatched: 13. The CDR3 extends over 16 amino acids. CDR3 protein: CSVQGDRGSYGYEQYF. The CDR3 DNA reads TGCAGCGTCCAGGGGGACAGGGGGTCATACGGCTACGAGCAGTACTTC.

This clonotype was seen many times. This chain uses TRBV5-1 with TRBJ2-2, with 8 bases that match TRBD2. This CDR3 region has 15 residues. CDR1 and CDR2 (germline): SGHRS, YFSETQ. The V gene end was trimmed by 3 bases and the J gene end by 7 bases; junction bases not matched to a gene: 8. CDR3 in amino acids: CASSSYTLAGGELFF. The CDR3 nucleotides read TGCGCCAGCAGCTCATACACGCTAGCGGGCGGGGAGCTGTTTTTT. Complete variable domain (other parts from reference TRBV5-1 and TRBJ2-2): KAGVTQTPRYLIKTRGQQVTLSCSPISGHRSVSWYQQTPGQGLQFLFEYFSETQRNKGNFPGRFSGRQFSNSRSEMNVSTLELGDSALYLCASSSYTLAGGELFFGEGSRLTVL.

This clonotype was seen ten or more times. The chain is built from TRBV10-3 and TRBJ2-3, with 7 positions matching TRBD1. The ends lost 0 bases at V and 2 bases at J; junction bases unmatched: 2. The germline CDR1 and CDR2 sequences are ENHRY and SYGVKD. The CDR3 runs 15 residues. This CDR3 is CAISESTGHTDTQYF. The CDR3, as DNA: TGTGCCATCAGTGAGTCGACAGGGCACACAGATACGCAGTATTTT.

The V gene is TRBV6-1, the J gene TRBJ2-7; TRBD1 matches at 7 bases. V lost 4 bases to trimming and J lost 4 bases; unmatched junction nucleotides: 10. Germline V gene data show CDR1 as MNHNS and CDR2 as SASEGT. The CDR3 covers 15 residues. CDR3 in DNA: TGTGCCAGCAGTGTAGAGGGACAGACCTTTTACGAGCAGTACTTC. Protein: CASSVEGQTFYEQYF.

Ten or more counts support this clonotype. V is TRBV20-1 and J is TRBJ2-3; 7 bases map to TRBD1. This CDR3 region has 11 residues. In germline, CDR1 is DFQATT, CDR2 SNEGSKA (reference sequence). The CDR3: CSDGQEDTQYF. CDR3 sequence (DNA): TGCAGCGACGGACAGGAAGATACGCAGTATTTT.

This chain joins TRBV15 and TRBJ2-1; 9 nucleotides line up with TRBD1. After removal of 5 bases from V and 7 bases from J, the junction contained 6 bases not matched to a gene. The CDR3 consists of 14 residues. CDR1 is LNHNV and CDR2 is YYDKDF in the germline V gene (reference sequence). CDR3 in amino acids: CATSGTGGTNEQFF. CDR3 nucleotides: TGTGCCACCAGCGGTACAGGGGGCACAAATGAGCAGTTCTTC.

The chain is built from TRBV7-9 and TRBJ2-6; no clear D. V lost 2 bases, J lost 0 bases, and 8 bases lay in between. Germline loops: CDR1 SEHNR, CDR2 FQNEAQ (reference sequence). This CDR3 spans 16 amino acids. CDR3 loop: CASSLYISSGANVLTF. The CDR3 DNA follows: TGTGCCAGCAGCTTATATATCAGCTCTGGGGCCAACGTCCTGACTTTC.

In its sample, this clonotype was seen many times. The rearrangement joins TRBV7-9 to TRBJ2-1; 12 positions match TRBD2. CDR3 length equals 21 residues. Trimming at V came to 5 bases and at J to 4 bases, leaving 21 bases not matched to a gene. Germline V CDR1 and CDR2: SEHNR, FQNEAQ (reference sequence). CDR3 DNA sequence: TGTGCCAGCAGCGGGACTCGGGATGGACTAGCGGGATGGGTTGGGTACAATGAGCAGTTCTTC. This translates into CASSGTRDGLAGWVGYNEQFF.

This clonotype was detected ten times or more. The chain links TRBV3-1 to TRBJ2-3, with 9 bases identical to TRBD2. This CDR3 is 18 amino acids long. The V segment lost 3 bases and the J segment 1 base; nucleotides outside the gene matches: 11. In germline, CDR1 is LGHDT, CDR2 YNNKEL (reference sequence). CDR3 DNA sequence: TGTGCCAGCAGCCATTCAAGATACAGGACTAGCGGCACAGATACGCAGTATTTT. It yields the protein CASSHSRYRTSGTDTQYF.

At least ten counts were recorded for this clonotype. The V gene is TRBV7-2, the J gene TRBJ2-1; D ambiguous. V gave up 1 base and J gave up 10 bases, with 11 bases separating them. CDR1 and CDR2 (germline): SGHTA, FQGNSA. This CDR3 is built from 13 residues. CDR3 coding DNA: TGTGCCAGCAGCTTAGTAGGACGACACGAGCAGTTCTTC. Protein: CASSLVGRHEQFF.

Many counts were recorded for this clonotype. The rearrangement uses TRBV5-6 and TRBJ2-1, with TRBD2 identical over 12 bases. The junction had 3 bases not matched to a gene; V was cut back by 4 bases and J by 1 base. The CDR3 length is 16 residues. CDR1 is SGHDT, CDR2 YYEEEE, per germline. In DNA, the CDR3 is TGTGCCAGCAGCCGGACTAGCGGGATATCCTACAATGAGCAGTTCTTC. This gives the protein CASSRTSGISYNEQFF.

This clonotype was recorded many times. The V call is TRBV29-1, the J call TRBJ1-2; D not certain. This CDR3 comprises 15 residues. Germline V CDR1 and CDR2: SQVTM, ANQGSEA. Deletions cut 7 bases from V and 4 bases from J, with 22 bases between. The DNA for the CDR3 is TGCAGCGGCGGCGAGTCTCTCCCGGCGAGCTATGGCTACACCTTC. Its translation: CSGGESLPASYGYTF.

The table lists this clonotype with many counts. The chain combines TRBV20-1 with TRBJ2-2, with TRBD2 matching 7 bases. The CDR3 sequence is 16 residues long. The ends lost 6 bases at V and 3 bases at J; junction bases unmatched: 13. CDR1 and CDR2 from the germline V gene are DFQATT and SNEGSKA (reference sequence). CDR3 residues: CSARPGGDGYTGELFF. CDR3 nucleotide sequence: TGCAGTGCGCGACCTGGGGGGGATGGGTACACCGGGGAGCTGTTTTTT.

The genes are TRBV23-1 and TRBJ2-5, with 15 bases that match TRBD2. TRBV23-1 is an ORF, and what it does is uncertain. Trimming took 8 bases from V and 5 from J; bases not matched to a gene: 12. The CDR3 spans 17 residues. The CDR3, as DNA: TGCGCCAGCTGGGAGGGTGGACTAGCGGGAGGGCACGAGACCCAGTACTTC. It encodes CASWEGGLAGGHETQYF.

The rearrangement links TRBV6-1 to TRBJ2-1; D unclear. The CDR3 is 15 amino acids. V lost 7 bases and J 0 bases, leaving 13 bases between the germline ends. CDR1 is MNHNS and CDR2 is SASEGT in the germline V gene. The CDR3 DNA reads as TGTGCCAGCACCAAGTTTTATAGCTCCTACAATGAGCAGTTCTTC. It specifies CASTKFYSSYNEQFF.

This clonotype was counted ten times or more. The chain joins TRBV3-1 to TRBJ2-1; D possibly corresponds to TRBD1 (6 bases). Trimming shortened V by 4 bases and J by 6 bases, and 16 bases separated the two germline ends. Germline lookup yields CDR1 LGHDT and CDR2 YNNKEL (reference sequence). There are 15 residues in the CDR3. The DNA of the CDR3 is TGTGCCAGCAGCCGCCTCCGGACAGTTAGCAATGAGCAGTTCTTC. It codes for CASSRLRTVSNEQFF.

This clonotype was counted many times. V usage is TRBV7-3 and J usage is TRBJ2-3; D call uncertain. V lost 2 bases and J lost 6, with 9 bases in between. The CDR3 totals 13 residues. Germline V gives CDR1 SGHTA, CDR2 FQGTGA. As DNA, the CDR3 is TGTGCCAGCAGCTTATCTCTGGGGGATACGCAGTATTTT. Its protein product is CASSLSLGDTQYF.

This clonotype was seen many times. Here the CDR3 DNA reads TGTGCCAGCAGCTTAGCGAAGCGGGAGGGCCGGGGGGCCAACGTCCTGACTTTC. This codes for CASSLAKREGRGANVLTF. The chain couples TRBV11-1 to TRBJ2-6; 10 bases fit TRBD2. The CDR3 spans 18 residues. Germline CDR1 and CDR2: SGHAT and FQDESV (reference sequence). V trimming: 0 bases; J trimming: 4 bases; junction bases outside the gene matches: 6. The full variable domain, in which reference TRBV11-1 and TRBJ2-6 provide the parts outside the CDR3, is EAEVAQSPRYKITEKSQAVAFWCDPISGHATLYWYRQILGQGPELLVQFQDESVVDDSQLPKDRFSAERLKGVDSTLKIQPAELGDSAMYLCASSLAKREGRGANVLTFGAGSRLTVL.

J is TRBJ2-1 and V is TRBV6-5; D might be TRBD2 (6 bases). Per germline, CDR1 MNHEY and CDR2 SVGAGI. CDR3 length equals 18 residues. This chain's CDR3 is CVSSYSTSGFSSYNEQFF. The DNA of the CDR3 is TGTGTTAGCAGTTACTCGACCAGCGGGTTCAGCTCCTACAATGAGCAGTTCTTC.

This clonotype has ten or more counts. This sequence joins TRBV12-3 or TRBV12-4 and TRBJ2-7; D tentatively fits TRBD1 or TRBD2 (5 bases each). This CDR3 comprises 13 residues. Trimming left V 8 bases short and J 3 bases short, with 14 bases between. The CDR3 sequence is CASRGTSHYEQYF. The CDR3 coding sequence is TGTGCCAGCCGAGGGACGTCTCACTACGAGCAGTACTTC.